This passage covers 27 T cell receptor beta chains from one sample sequenced in a study of blood T cells in healthy people across ages (dated by TCRdb to between 2014 and 2017). The library was generated by 5' RACE. TCRdb names Illumina HiSeq 2500 as the instrument used. A second about 6 to 11 cycle PCR used a sample-barcoded 5' primer and a J-beta primer mix. In TCRdb, the public reads were trimmed at Q25 with fastp and aligned with MiXCR, with productive beta chains retained. CDR3 protein sequences are deduplicated, and each keeps its most common genes and DNA. In all, the sample holds around 1.5 million distinct CDR3 sequences, and about 31% of those were seen once. About 10% of the sample rests with the top ten. Sequenced: blood. The receptors derive from a woman younger than 45 in good health.

This clonotype showed up just a few times. The V gene is TRBV5-6, the J gene TRBJ1-2; 8 bases line up with TRBD1. The V gene's germline CDR1 is SGHDT and CDR2 YYEEEE. Unmatched junction bases numbered 12, after V lost 0 bases and J lost 5 bases. The CDR3 loop spans 17 amino acids. CDR3: CASSLGPAGGADYGYTF. The CDR3, as DNA: TGTGCCAGCAGCTTGGGCCCGGCAGGGGGCGCGGATTATGGCTACACCTTC.

The chain combines TRBV29-1 with TRBJ2-1; tentatively, D is TRBD1 (6 bases). This CDR3 has 17 amino acids. The V gene lost 0 bases and the J gene lost 8 bases, with 23 bases spanning the gap. CDR1 and CDR2 (germline): SQVTM, ANQGSEA. CDR3 in amino acids: CSVEEGGGVRGGHEQFF. For the CDR3, the DNA is TGCAGCGTTGAAGAAGGCGGTGGGGTCAGGGGCGGACATGAGCAGTTCTTC.

This chain joins TRBV6-1 and TRBJ2-1, with 11 bases fitting TRBD2. J gave up 0 bases and V 9 bases, and 10 bases lay outside the gene matches. The CDR3 covers 17 residues. In germline, CDR1 is MNHNS, CDR2 SASEGT. The CDR3 DNA reads TGTGCCAGTAGTCTAGCGGGGGGCTACAGCTCCTACAATGAGCAGTTCTTC. It translates to CASSLAGGYSSYNEQFF.

The rearrangement uses TRBV5-5 and TRBJ1-1; D unclear. V was trimmed by 3 bases and J by 1 base, leaving 10 bases between them. The CDR3 extends over 14 amino acids. Germline lookup yields CDR1 SGHKS and CDR2 YYEKEE (reference sequence). The CDR3 spells CASSSQHENTEAFF. Here the CDR3 DNA reads TGTGCCAGCAGCTCCCAACACGAGAACACTGAAGCTTTCTTT.

A single count supports this clonotype. The V and J genes are TRBV19 and TRBJ2-5; D is possibly TRBD1 or TRBD2 (6 bases each). The germline CDR1 and CDR2 sequences are LNHDA and SQIVND (reference sequence). This CDR3 contains 14 residues. The ends were cut back, 6 bases at V and 5 bases at J, with 16 bases in the middle. CDR3 nucleotide sequence: TGTGCCAGTAGAAAAGGGGGGCAGGGGGAGACCCAGTACTTC. It yields the protein CASRKGGQGETQYF.

This clonotype was seen a few times. The V call is TRBV29-1, the J call TRBJ2-1; 10 positions match TRBD1. Trimming at V came to 7 bases and at J to 4 bases, leaving 10 bases not matched to a gene. CDR3 length: 15 amino acids. CDR1 is SQVTM and CDR2 is ANQGSEA in the germline V gene. CDR3 loop: CSDRQGANSYNEQFF. CDR3 coding DNA: TGCAGCGACAGACAGGGGGCGAATTCTTACAATGAGCAGTTCTTC.

This clonotype was recorded a few times. V gene TRBV5-6 combines with J gene TRBJ2-7, with 8 bases aligning to TRBD2. In germline, CDR1 is SGHDT, CDR2 YYEEEE. V shed 6 bases and J 5 bases; nucleotides not matched to a gene: 13. This CDR3 is built from 15 residues. The CDR3 DNA sequence: TGTGCCAGCACCTCCCGCGGTAGCGGGAACAACGAGCAGTACTTC. Translating gives CASTSRGSGNNEQYF.

There are a few counts of this clonotype. This chain uses TRBV12-3 or TRBV12-4 with TRBJ2-3; D is tentatively TRBD1 or TRBD2 (5 bases each). There are 14 residues in the CDR3. The V end lost 5 bases, the J end lost 1 base, and 10 bases lay between the germline ends. The CDR3: CASSGRDGTDTQYF. The CDR3 region has the DNA TGTGCCAGCAGTGGCAGGGACGGCACAGATACGCAGTATTTT.

Many counts were recorded for this clonotype. The gene calls are TRBV12-3 or TRBV12-4 and TRBJ2-5, with no clear D. Trimming took off 5 bases at V and 2 bases at J, with 9 bases between the two ends. The CDR3 loop spans 13 amino acids. CDR3 sequence: CASSPTRQETQYF. DNA for the CDR3: TGTGCCAGCAGTCCTACACGTCAAGAGACCCAGTACTTC.

This clonotype has just a few counts. The chain uses TRBV11-2 and TRBJ1-2; tentatively, D is TRBD1 (6 bases). CDR1 is SGHAT, CDR2 FQNNGV, per germline. The CDR3 consists of 16 residues. Trimming removed 5 bases at V and 4 bases at J, with 20 bases between. The CDR3 DNA reads TGTGCCAGCAGCCATGGCTTCAGGGGAGACGGCTATGGCTACACCTTC. Translating it yields CASSHGFRGDGYGYTF.

Worth noting for this clonotype: With a much larger clone just one base away, this may be a read error. V is TRBV20-1 and J is TRBJ2-4, with D unclear. The CDR3 loop spans 15 amino acids. Germline values: CDR1 DFQATT, CDR2 SNEGSKA (reference sequence). CDR3 in DNA: TGCAGTGCTAGAGATGGGCCCCGAATGGGAAACATGCAGTACTTC. It encodes CSARDGPRMGNMQYF.

The rearrangement uses TRBV20-1 and TRBJ2-3, with D possibly being TRBD2 (5 bases). This CDR3 spans 13 amino acids. V lost 6 bases and J lost 1, with 11 bases in between. Germline loops: CDR1 DFQATT, CDR2 SNEGSKA (reference sequence). CDR3 DNA: TGCAGTGCCAATAGAGCGGGCACAGATACGCAGTATTTT. Protein sequence: CSANRAGTDTQYF.

In its sample, this clonotype was seen a few times. The chain combines TRBV6-1 with TRBJ2-1, with 9 bases aligning to TRBD2. The junction had 10 bases not matched to a gene; V was cut back by 7 bases and J by 6 bases. The CDR3 covers 15 residues. Germline V CDR1 and CDR2: MNHNS, SASEGT. The DNA for the CDR3 is TGTGCCAGCATTTTCAGCGGGGGGTCAGGCAATGAGCAGTTCTTC. Translated, it gives CASIFSGGSGNEQFF.

The rearrangement joins TRBV7-2 to TRBJ2-1; the match to TRBD2 covers 7 bases. The V gene's germline CDR1 is SGHTA and CDR2 FQGNSA. V shed 4 bases and J 0 bases; nucleotides not matched to a gene: 15. The CDR3 runs 19 residues. In DNA form, the CDR3 reads TGTGCCAGCAGCTGGGGGATTAGCGGGTCCTGGAGCTCCTACAATGAGCAGTTCTTC. Translating gives CASSWGISGSWSSYNEQFF.

The rearrangement uses TRBV4-1 and TRBJ2-1, with TRBD2 identical over 9 bases. Germline CDR1 reads MGHRA; CDR2 reads YSYEKL. V was clipped by 4 bases and J by 5 bases; unmatched bases: 6. This CDR3 comprises 15 residues. The CDR3 bases are TGCGCCAGCAGCCTCGGACTAGCGCCAGACAATGAGCAGTTCTTC. It specifies CASSLGLAPDNEQFF.

Of note for this clonotype: The junction differs from germline at one of its ends, possibly a read error. The rearrangement uses TRBV5-5 and TRBJ2-1, with 7 bases identical to TRBD2. Per germline, CDR1 SGHKS and CDR2 YYEKEE (reference sequence). The CDR3 covers 17 residues. The CDR3 region is CASSASGAGRTYNGQFF. The CDR3 DNA reads TGTGCCAGCAGCGCATCCGGAGCGGGAAGGACCTACAATGGGCAGTTCTTC.

The chain carries TRBV25-1 and TRBJ1-2, with D possibly being TRBD1 (5 bases). V was pared by 3 bases and J by 6 bases, with 11 bases between. The CDR3 contains 13 residues. Germline CDR1 and CDR2: MGHDK and SYGVNS. CDR3 sequence: CASSELGGDGYTF. The CDR3 DNA follows: TGTGCCAGCAGTGAGTTAGGAGGGGATGGCTACACCTTC.

This clonotype has a count of ten or more. The chain is built from TRBV20-1 and TRBJ2-3, with no clear D. The V and J ends lost 6 bases and 0 bases respectively, with 7 bases between them. The CDR3 totals 12 residues. Per germline, CDR1 DFQATT and CDR2 SNEGSKA (reference sequence). The CDR3 bases are TGCAGTGCGACCCCTAGCACAGATACGCAGTATTTT. Protein sequence: CSATPSTDTQYF.

This clonotype was seen a handful of times. The chain carries TRBV15 and TRBJ2-5; TRBD1 aligns across 7 bases. This CDR3 is 15 amino acids long. Looked up from germline, CDR1 is LNHNV and CDR2 is YYDKDF (reference sequence). V gave up 6 bases and J gave up 4 bases; unmatched junction bases: 11. DNA for the CDR3: TGTGCCACCAGGCCAAGACGAGGGACAGCAGAGACCCAGTACTTC. Translation: CATRPRRGTAETQYF.

In this sample, this clonotype turned up a few times. The chain is built from TRBV6-2 or TRBV6-3 and TRBJ2-1; TRBD2 matches at 7 bases. After removal of 5 bases from V and 5 bases from J, the junction contained 9 bases not matched to a gene. CDR3 length: 15 amino acids. Germline-derived CDR1 and CDR2 are MNHEY and SVGEGT. The CDR3 DNA reads as TGTGCCAGCAGTACACAGCGGGGCCCTAACAATGAGCAGTTCTTC. Amino acid sequence: CASSTQRGPNNEQFF.

The V and J genes are TRBV5-1 and TRBJ2-7; 8 bases match TRBD2. J lost 3 bases, V lost 4 bases, and 12 bases had no gene match. Per germline, CDR1 SGHRS and CDR2 YFSETQ. The length of the CDR3 is 16 residues. The CDR3 region has the DNA TGCGCCAGCAGCCCACGGGGCGTAGCGGGGTTCTACGAGCAGTACTTC. As protein: CASSPRGVAGFYEQYF.

The genes are TRBV28 and TRBJ2-4; tentatively, D is TRBD1 (9 bases). With 0 bases removed from V and 3 bases from J, the gap between germline ends came to 18 bases. The CDR3 has 18 amino acids. Germline-derived CDR1 and CDR2 are MDHEN and SYDVKM. The CDR3 is CASSLWGQGLAGKNIQYF. As DNA, the CDR3 is TGTGCCAGCAGTTTATGGGGACAGGGCCTAGCGGGCAAAAACATTCAGTACTTC.

This clonotype occurred a few times. The chain joins TRBV24-1 to TRBJ2-1, with D tentatively TRBD1 (6 bases). Germline values: CDR1 KGHDR, CDR2 SFDVKD. V was shortened by 4 bases and J by 0 bases, with 18 bases between the two germline ends. The CDR3 totals 18 residues. The CDR3 sequence: CATSDRPTGQSSYNEQFF. The CDR3 DNA sequence: TGTGCCACCAGTGACCGCCCAACGGGACAAAGCTCCTACAATGAGCAGTTCTTC.

This clonotype came up many times. The V gene is TRBV3-1, the J gene TRBJ2-3; TRBD1 agrees at 8 bases. J was trimmed by 0 bases and V by 6 bases; bases with no gene match: 5. The germline gives CDR1 LGHDT, CDR2 YNNKEL (reference sequence). CDR3 size: 15 residues. CDR3 nucleotides: TGTGCCAGCAGGCGGTCAGGGGGCAGCACAGATACGCAGTATTTT. It specifies CASRRSGGSTDTQYF.

This chain joins TRBV7-6 and TRBJ2-6; D gene unclear. Trimming left V 1 base short and J 0 bases short, with 7 bases between. The germline V gene has CDR1 SGHVS and CDR2 FNYEAQ. The CDR3 loop spans 16 amino acids. The CDR3 nucleotides read TGTGCCAGCAGCTTAGGCGATGTCTCTGGGGCCAACGTCCTGACTTTC. Translation: CASSLGDVSGANVLTF.

The rearrangement links TRBV27 to TRBJ1-5, with 7 bases identical to TRBD1. V lost 8 bases and J lost 6; bases outside the gene matches: 10. Germline V gene lookup returns CDR1 MNHEY and CDR2 SMNVEV (reference sequence). CDR3 size: 14 residues. This CDR3 reads CASSRGRGVQPQHF. DNA for the CDR3: TGTGCCAGCTCCAGGGGCAGGGGGGTTCAGCCCCAGCATTTT.

V usage is TRBV29-1 and J usage is TRBJ2-5, with 12 bases matching TRBD2. CDR1 and CDR2 from the germline V gene are SQVTM and ANQGSEA. V shed 4 bases and J 7 bases; nucleotides not matched to a gene: 4. CDR3 length: 13 amino acids. Here the CDR3 reads CSVGLAGERTQYF. The DNA of the CDR3 is TGCAGCGTTGGACTAGCGGGAGAGAGGACCCAGTACTTC.